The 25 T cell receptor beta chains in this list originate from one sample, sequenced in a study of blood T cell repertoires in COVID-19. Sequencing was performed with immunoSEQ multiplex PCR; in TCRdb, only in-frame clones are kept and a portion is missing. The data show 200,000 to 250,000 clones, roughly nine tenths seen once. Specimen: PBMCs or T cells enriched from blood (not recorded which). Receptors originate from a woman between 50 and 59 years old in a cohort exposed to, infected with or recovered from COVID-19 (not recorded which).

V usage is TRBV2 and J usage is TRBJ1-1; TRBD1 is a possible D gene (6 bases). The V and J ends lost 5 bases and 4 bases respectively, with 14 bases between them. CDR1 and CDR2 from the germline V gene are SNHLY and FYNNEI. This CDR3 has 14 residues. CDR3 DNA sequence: TGTGCCAGCAGTCGACAGGCAGGGAGCACTGAAGCTTTCTTT. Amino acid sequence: CASSRQAGSTEAFF.

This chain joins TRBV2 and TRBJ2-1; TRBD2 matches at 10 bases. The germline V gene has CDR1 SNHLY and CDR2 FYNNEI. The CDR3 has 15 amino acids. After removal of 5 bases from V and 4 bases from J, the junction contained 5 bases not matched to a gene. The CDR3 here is CASSTERGGYNEQFF. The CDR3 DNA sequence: TGTGCCAGCAGTACTGAGCGGGGGGGGTACAATGAGCAGTTCTTC.

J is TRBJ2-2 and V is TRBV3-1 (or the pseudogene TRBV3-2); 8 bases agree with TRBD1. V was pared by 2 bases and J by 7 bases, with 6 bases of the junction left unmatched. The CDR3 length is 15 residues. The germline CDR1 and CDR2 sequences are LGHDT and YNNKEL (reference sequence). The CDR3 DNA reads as TGTGCCAGCAGCCAAATCAGGGGGCTCGGCGGGGAGCTGTTTTTT. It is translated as CASSQIRGLGGELFF.

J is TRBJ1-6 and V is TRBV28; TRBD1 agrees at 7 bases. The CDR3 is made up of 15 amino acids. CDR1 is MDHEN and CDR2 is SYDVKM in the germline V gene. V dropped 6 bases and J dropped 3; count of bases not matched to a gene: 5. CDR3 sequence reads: CASSTAGGYNSPLHF. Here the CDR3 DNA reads TGTGCCAGCAGCACCGCAGGGGGCTATAATTCACCCCTCCACTTT.

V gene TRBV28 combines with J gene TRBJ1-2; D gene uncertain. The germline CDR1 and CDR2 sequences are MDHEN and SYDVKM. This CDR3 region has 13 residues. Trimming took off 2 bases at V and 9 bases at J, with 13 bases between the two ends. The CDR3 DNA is TGTGCCAGCAGTTTAACGACGGAGTATCGCTACACCTTC. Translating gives CASSLTTEYRYTF.

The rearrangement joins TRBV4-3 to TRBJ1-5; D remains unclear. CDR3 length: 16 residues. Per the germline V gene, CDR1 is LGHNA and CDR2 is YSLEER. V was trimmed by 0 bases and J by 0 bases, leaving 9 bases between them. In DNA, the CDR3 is TGCGCCAGCAGCCAAGACCTCAGTCTTAGCAATCAGCCCCAGCATTTT. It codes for CASSQDLSLSNQPQHF.

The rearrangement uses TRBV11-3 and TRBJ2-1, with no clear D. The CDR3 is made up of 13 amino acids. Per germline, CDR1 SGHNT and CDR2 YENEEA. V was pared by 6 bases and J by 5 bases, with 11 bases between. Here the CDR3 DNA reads TGTGCCAGCAGATCCAACAATGACAATGAGCAGTTCTTC. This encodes CASRSNNDNEQFF.

The CDR3 here is CASSQATDGTYGYTF. The CDR3 DNA follows: TGTGCCAGCAGCCAAGCCACTGACGGGACATATGGCTACACCTTC. The rearrangement links TRBV3-1 (or the pseudogene TRBV3-2) to TRBJ1-2, with D possibly TRBD1 on 6 matching bases. Germline V gene lookup returns CDR1 LGHDT and CDR2 YNNKEL (reference sequence). V lost 1 base, J lost 5 bases, and 14 bases lay in between. The CDR3 has 15 amino acids.

CDR3 in amino acids: CATSEGDGRPQHF. CDR3 DNA sequence: TGTGCCACCAGTGAAGGGGATGGCAGGCCCCAGCATTTT. The J gene is TRBJ1-5, the V gene TRBV24-1, with D maybe TRBD1 (5 bases). Trimming took 4 bases from V and 9 from J, leaving 12 bases between them. CDR1 and CDR2 (germline): KGHDR, SFDVKD. This CDR3 has 13 amino acids.

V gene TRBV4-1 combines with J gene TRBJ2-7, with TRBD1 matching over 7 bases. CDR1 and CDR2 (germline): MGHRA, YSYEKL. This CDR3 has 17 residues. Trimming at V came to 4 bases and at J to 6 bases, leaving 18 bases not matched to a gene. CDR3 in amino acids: CASSRGRAGTVDAEQYF. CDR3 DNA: TGCGCCAGCAGCCGAGGTCGAGCCGGGACAGTTGATGCCGAGCAGTACTTC.

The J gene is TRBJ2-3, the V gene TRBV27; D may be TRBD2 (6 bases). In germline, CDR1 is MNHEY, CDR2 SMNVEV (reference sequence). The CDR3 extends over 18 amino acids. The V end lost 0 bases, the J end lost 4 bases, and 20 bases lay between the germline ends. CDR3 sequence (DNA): TGTGCCAGCAGTTTATCCTGGCGGGATCGACGGCGGGCAGATACGCAGTATTTT. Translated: CASSLSWRDRRRADTQYF.

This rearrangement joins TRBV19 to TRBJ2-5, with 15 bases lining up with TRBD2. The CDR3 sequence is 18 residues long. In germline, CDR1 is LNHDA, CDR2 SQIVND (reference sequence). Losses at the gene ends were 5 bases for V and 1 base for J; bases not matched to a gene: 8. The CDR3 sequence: CASSRGLAGGTSQETQYF. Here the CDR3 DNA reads TGTGCCAGTAGTCGGGGACTAGCGGGGGGTACTTCCCAAGAGACCCAGTACTTC.

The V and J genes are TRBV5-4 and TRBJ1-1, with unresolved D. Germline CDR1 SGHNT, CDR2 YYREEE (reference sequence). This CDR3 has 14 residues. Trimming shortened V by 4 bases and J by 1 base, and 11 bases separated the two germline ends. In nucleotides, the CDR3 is TGTGCCAGCAGCCTCTGGGCTCAGAACACTGAAGCTTTCTTT. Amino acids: CASSLWAQNTEAFF.

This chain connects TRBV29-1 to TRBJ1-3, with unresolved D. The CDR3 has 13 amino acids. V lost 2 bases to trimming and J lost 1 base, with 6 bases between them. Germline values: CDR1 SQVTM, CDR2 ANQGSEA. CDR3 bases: TGCAGCGTTGAACAGCGTTCTGGAAACACCATATATTTT. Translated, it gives CSVEQRSGNTIYF.

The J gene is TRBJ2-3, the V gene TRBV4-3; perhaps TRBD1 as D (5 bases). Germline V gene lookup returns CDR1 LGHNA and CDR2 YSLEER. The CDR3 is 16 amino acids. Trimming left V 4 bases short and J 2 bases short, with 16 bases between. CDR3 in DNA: TGCGCCAGCAGCCGGCGGACAAGAACCAACACAGATACGCAGTATTTT. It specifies CASSRRTRTNTDTQYF.

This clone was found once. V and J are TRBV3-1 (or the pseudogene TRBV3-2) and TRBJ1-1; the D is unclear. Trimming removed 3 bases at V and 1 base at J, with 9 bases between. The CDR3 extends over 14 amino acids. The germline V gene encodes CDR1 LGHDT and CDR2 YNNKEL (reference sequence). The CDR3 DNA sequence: TGTGCCAGCAGCCATCGCGATGGGAACACTGAAGCTTTCTTT. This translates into CASSHRDGNTEAFF.

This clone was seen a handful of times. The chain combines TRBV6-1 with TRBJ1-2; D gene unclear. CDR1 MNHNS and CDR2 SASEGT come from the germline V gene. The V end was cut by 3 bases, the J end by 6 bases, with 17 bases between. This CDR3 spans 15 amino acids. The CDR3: CASSDTGIRKDGYTF. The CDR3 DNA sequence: TGTGCCAGCAGTGACACCGGGATCCGTAAAGATGGCTACACCTTC.

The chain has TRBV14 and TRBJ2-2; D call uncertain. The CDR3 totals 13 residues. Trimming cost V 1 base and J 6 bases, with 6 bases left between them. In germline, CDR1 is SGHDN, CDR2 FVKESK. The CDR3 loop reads CASSQARSGELFF. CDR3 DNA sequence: TGTGCCAGCAGCCAAGCCCGTTCCGGGGAGCTGTTTTTT. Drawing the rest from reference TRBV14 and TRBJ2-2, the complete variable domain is EAGVTQFPSHSVIEKGQTVTLRCDPISGHDNLYWYRRVMGKEIKFLLHFVKESKQDESGMPNNRFLAERTGGTYSTLKVQPAELEDSGVYFCASSQARSGELFFGEGSRLTVL.

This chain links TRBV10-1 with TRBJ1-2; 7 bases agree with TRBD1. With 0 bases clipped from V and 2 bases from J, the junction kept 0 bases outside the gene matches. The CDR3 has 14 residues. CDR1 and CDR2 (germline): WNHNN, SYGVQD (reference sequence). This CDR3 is CASSESTGNYGYTF. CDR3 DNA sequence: TGCGCCAGCAGTGAGTCGACAGGGAACTATGGCTACACCTTC.

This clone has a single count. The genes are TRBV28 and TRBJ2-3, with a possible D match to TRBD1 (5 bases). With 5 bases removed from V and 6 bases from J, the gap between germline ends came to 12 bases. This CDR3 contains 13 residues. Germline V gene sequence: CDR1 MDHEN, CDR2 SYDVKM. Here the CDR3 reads CASSPPAGDTQYF. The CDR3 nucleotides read TGTGCCAGCAGTCCCCCCGCAGGGGATACGCAGTATTTT.

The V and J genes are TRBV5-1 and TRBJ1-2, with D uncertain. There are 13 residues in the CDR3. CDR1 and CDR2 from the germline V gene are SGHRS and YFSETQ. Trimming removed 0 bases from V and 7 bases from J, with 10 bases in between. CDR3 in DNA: TGCGCCAGCAGCTTGGCAGGCGAGTCTGGCTACACCTTC. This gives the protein CASSLAGESGYTF.

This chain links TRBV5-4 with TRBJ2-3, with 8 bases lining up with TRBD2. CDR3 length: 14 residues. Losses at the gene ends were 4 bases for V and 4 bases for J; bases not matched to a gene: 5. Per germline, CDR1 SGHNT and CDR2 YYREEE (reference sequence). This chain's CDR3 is CASSLSGAPDTQYF. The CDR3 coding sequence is TGTGCCAGCAGCCTTAGCGGGGCGCCAGATACGCAGTATTTT.

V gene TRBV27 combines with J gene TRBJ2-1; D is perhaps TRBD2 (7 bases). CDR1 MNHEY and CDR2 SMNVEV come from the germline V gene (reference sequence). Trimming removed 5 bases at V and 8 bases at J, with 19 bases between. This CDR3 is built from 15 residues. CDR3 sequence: CASSIVGGAGYEQFF. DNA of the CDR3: TGTGCCAGCAGTATTGTTGGGGGGGCAGGCTATGAGCAGTTCTTC.

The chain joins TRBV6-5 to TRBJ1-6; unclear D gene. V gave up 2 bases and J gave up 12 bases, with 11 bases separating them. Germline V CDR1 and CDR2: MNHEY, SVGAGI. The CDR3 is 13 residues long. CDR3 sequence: CASSYTGDQPLHF. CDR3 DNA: TGTGCCAGCAGTTACACCGGAGATCAACCCCTCCACTTT.

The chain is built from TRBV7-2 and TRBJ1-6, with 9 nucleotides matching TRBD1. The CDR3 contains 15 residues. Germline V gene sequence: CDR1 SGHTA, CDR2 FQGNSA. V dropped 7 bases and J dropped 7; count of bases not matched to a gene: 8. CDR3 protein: CASTSQGTGNSPLHF. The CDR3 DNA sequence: TGTGCCAGCACCTCCCAGGGGACAGGGAATTCACCCCTCCACTTT.